This T cell receptor beta chain was identified during a study of CD8 T cells in Susac syndrome. Reverse transcription of about 0.45 to 1 ug RNA used random hexamers. TCR beta CDR3 was amplified by immunoSEQ covering 54 Vbeta and 13 Jbeta. From the immunoSEQ multiplex PCR reads, TCRdb called clonotypes with MiXCR, one entry per CDR3 protein. The data show roughly 190,000 distinct CDR3 sequences, just under 95% seen once. With 3 bases clipped from V and 2 bases from J, the junction kept 6 bases outside the gene matches. The germline gives CDR1 DFQATT, CDR2 SNEGSKA (reference sequence). The CDR3 is made up of 15 amino acids.

The sample taken for sequencing was CD4+ T cells from PBMCs. This receptor was taken from a human donor in good health. The chain couples TRBV20-1 to TRBJ2-1; 8 bases agree with TRBD2. Written as DNA, the CDR3 is TGCAGTGCTAGTCCGGGACTAGAAACCTACAATGAGCAGTTCTTC. It specifies CSASPGLETYNEQFF.